This record looks at one T cell receptor (beta chain) sequence and its context. Its antigen remains unknown. Mismatch repair deficiency was confirmed in all patients, by PCR or immunohistochemistry. The sample comes from a study of PD-1 blockade in mismatch repair-deficient tumors. Study observations and caveats: After pembrolizumab, tumor-resident clones rose rapidly, then generally contracted before radiologic responses.

Sequenced by immunoSEQ multiplex PCR; TCRdb stores in-frame clones only, minus some. Among approximately 80,000 clones listed, about four fifths were seen once. V was pared by 4 bases and J by 4 bases, with 10 bases between. The germline gives CDR1 SGHTA, CDR2 FQGNSA. This CDR3 region has 13 residues. The rearrangement uses TRBV7-2 and TRBJ2-5; TRBD2 might be the D (5 bases). This sequence was found in an adult with mismatch repair-deficient cancer. The source was peripheral blood, collected 44 weeks after starting pembrolizumab. CDR3 sequence: CASSSLRGETQYF. CDR3 DNA sequence: TGTGCCAGCAGCTCCCTTCGGGGAGAGACCCAGTACTTC.